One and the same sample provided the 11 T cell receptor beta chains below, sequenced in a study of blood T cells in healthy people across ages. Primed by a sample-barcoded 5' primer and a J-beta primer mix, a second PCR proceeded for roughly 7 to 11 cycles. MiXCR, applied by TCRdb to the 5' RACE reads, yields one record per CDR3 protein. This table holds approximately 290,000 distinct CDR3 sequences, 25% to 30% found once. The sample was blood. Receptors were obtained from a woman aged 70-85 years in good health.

CDR3 loop: CASSLGAVSQDTQYF. The CDR3 DNA reads as TGTGCCAGCTCCCTAGGGGCAGTCTCACAGGATACGCAGTATTTT. This chain connects TRBV11-2 to TRBJ2-3; D perhaps matches TRBD1 (5 bases). The germline gives CDR1 SGHAT, CDR2 FQNNGV. With 8 bases removed from V and 6 bases from J, the gap between germline ends came to 21 bases. The CDR3 sequence is 15 residues long.

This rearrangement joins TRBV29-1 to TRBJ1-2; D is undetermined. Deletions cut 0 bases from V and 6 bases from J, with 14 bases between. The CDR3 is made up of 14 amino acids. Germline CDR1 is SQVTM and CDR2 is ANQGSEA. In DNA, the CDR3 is TGCAGCGTTGAAGATACGTTAGATCGGGATGGCTACACCTTC. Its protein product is CSVEDTLDRDGYTF.

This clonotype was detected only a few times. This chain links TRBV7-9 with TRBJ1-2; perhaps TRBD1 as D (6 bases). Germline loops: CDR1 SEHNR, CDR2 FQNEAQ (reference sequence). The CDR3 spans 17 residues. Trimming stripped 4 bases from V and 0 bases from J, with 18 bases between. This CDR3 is CASSSNRAELTNYGYTF. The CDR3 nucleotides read TGTGCCAGCAGCTCCAACAGGGCCGAACTCACTAACTATGGCTACACCTTC.

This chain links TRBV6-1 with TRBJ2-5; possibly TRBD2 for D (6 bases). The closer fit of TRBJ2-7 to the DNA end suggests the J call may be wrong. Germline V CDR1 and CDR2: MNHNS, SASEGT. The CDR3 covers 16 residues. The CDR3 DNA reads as TGTGCCAGCAGTGCGGGACCGCGGGGCTATTCCTACGAGCAGTACTTC. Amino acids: CASSAGPRGYSYEQYF.

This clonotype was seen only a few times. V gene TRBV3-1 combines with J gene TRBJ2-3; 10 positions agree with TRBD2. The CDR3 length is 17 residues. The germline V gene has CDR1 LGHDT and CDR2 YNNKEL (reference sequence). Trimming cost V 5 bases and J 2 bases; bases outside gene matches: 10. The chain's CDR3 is CASSYWGLAGVTDTQYF. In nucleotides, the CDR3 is TGTGCCAGCAGCTACTGGGGGCTAGCGGGAGTCACAGATACGCAGTATTTT.

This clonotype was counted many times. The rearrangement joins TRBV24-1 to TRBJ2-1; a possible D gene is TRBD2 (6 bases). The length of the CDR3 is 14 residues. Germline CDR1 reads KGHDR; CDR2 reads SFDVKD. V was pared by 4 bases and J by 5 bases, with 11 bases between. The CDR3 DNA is TGTGCCACCAGTGACTCCGGGAGTAACAATGAGCAGTTCTTC. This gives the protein CATSDSGSNNEQFF.

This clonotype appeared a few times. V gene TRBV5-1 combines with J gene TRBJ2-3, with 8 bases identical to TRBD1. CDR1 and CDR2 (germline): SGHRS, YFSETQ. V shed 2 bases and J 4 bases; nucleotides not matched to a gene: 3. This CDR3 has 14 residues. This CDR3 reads CASSFRGQADTQYF. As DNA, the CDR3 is TGCGCCAGCAGCTTCAGGGGGCAGGCAGATACGCAGTATTTT.

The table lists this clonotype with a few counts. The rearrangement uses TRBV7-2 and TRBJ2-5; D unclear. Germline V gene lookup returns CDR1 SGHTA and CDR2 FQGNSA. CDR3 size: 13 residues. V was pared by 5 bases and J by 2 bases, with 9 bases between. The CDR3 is CASSPYFQETQYF. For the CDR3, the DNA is TGTGCCAGCAGCCCCTACTTTCAAGAGACCCAGTACTTC.

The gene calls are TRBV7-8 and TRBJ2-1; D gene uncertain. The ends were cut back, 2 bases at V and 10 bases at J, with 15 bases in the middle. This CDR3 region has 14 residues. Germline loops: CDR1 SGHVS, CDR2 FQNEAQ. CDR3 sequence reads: CASSLLSPRREQFF. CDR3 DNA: TGTGCCAGCAGCTTACTGAGTCCTCGAAGAGAGCAGTTCTTC.

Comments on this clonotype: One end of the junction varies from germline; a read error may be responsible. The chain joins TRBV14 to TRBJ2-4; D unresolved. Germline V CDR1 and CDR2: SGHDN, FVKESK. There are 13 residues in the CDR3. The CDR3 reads CASSFSAKSIQYF. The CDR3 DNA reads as TGTGCCAGCAGCTTCTCGGCCAAAAGCATTCAGTACTTC.

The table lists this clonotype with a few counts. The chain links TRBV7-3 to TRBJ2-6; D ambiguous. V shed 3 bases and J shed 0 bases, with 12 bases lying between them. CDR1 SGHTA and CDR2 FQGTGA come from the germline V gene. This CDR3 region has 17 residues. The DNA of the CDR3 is TGTGCCAGCAGCTTGAATCCTACCCCCTCTGGGGCCAACGTCCTGACTTTC. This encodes CASSLNPTPSGANVLTF.